The rows below give T cell receptor beta chains drawn from one sample of a study of cytomegalovirus exposure and HLA in healthy donors. The repertoire was sequenced with immunoSEQ multiplex PCR; TCRdb's copy has only in-frame clones and lacks some. The sample has approximately 59,000 clones; 80% to 95% are singletons. The sample consisted of PBMCs. The receptors were gathered from a man between 18 and 35 years old in good health and CMV-seropositive. Both conserved end residues are part of each CDR3. Not all rows give a size; the values are once, few, many and, for expanded clones, a class.

>.|12|TRBJ1-4|TRBV11-2
CASSLDRGKLFF
>.|14|TRBJ1-2|TRBV5-4
CASSLGKGNYGYTF
>.|13|TRBJ2-4|TRBV11-3
CASSRQGSSIQYF
>.|18|TRBJ2-7|TRBV30
CAWSPLAGMYVVGYEQYF
>.|13|TRBJ2-7|TRBV10-3
CATGEPGPYEQYF
>.|13|TRBJ2-7|TRBV7-9
CASSPPPGFEQYF
>.|15|TRBJ2-2|TRBV19
CASSMNGGGAGELFF
>.|19|TRBJ1-4|TRBV28
CASSPRLHRVLVLREKLFF
>once|15|TRBJ2-3|TRBV27
CASQPDRVVTDTQYF
>.|13|TRBJ1-2|TRBV6-5
CASSYSLNYGYTF
>.|15|TRBJ1-3|TRBV28
CASGQSPGERGTIYF
>once|15|TRBJ2-3|TRBV27
CASSVSGVSTDTQYF
>.|14|TRBJ2-5|TRBV27
CASSAGLGGLTQYF
>.|17|TRBJ1-2|TRBV18
CASSPLRGTQTNYGYTF
>once|15|TRBJ2-3|TRBV5-1
CASGSGTGGSDTQYF
>.|16|TRBJ2-1|TRBV4-2
CASSQDPGLAGVEQFF
>few|15|TRBJ2-3|TRBV7-9
CASSTGSSGTDTQYF
>.|13|TRBJ2-7|TRBV5-6
CASSLQGVGEQYF
>.|14|TRBJ2-1|TRBV19
CASSRQGIANEQFF
>once|14|TRBJ2-7|TRBV6-1
CASSRGLTSYEQYF
>.|17|TRBJ1-1|TRBV10-3
CAISETGQGRGGTEAFF
>.|16|TRBJ2-3|TRBV11-2
CASSLVAGEGVDTQYF
>.|15|TRBJ2-3|TRBV7-2
CASRPPGLTTDTQYF
>.|16|TRBJ2-1|TRBV5-4
CASSLTSGPNYNEQFF
>.|12|TRBJ2-7|TRBV10-3
CAISESSLEQYF
>.|14|TRBJ2-3|TRBV19
CASSGQGDIRTQYF
>.|15|TRBJ2-7|TRBV12-5
CASGLVAGKSWEQYF
>.|15|TRBJ1-3|TRBV7-2
CASSPPGVGGNTIYF
>.|15|TRBJ2-5|TRBV5-1
CASSPTSGRGETQYF
>.|11|TRBJ2-7|TRBV30
CAWRGGIEQYF
>.|15|TRBJ2-7|TRBV4-1
CASSQDEREGYEQYF
>.|18|TRBJ2-1|TRBV15
CATSSNPTGTSGRVEQFF
>.|17|TRBJ2-3|TRBV27
CASSQSARGLWGDTQYF
>.|11|TRBJ2-7|TRBV20-1
CSARAPDEQYF
>.|13|TRBJ2-7|TRBV4-1
CASSQGHLYEQYF
>.|16|TRBJ2-7|TRBV6-5
CASSYSGHLSSYEQYF
>.|16|TRBJ2-1|TRBV27
CASSPTRTSGYNEQFF
>.|20|TRBJ2-5|TRBV9
CASSVGAGTGTSGRVETQYF
>.|11|TRBJ2-7|TRBV18
CASSPGYEQYF
>.|14|TRBJ2-1|TRBV18
CASSVDFGSYEQFF
>.|17|TRBJ2-2|TRBV9
CASSVEGLAGGTGELFF
>.|17|TRBJ2-1|TRBV6-1
CASSGQTGGRWYNEQFF
>.|14|TRBJ2-7|TRBV28
CASSFGTSDYEQYF
>.|16|TRBJ2-7|TRBV13
CASSLGSSGAGTEQYF
>.|14|TRBJ2-7|TRBV19
CASRSGTTSYEQYF
>.|13|TRBJ1-1|TRBV19
CASSIVSSSEAFF
>.|16|TRBJ2-1|TRBV28
CASSSSVGGSYNEQFF